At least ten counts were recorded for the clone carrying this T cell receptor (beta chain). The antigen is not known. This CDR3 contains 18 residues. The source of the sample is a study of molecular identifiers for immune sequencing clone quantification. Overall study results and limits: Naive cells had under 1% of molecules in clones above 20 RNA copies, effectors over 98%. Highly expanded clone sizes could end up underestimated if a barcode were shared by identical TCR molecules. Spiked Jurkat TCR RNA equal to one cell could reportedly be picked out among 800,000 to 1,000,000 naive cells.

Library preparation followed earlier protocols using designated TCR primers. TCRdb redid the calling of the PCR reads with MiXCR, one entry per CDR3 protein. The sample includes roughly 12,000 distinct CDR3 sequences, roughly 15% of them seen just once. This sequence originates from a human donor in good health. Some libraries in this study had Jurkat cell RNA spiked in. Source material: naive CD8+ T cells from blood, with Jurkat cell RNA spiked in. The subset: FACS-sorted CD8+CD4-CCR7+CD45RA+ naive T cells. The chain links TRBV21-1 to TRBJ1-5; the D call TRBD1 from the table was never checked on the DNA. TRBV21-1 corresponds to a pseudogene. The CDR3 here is CASSKHPLQDRGNQPQHF. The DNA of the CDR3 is TGTGCCAGCAGCAAACACCCCTTGCAGGACAGGGGCAATCAGCCCCAGCATTTT.